This TCR beta chain was sequenced during a study of OX40 agonist ivuxolimab in advanced cancers. Assay: immunoSEQ multiplex PCR; the TCRdb copy retains only in-frame clones and omits some. Of approximately 64,000 clones in the sample, 80% to 90% are singletons; the top ten hold under 3.5%. With baseline, cycle 4 day 1, and cycle 7 day 1 as timepoints, blood was sampled. Trimming removed 1 base at V and 4 bases at J, with 5 bases between. This CDR3 comprises 12 residues. Germline loops: CDR1 SEHNR, CDR2 FQNEAQ (reference sequence). This sequence originates from an adult with an advanced solid tumor such as melanoma, head and neck, liver or kidney cancer. V is TRBV7-9 and J is TRBJ2-7; D gene unclear. The sample here was CD4+ or CD8+ T cells sorted from blood, taken in a trial of the OX40 agonist ivuxolimab. The CDR3, as DNA: TGTGCCAGCAGCTTAGGGGCTTACGAGCAGTACTTC. Translating gives CASSLGAYEQYF. The full variable domain, rest sourced from reference TRBV7-9 and TRBJ2-7, is DTGVSQNPRHKITKRGQNVTFRCDPISEHNRLYWYRQTLGQGPEFLTYFQNEAQLEKSRLLSDRFSAERPKGSFSTLEIQRTEQGDSAMYLCASSLGAYEQYFGPGTRLTVT.